Included here is one T cell receptor (beta chain) sequence, with context. Per the germline V gene, CDR1 is MRHNA and CDR2 is SNTAGT. The CDR3 spans 16 residues. Trimming pared 0 bases from V and 0 bases from J, leaving 9 bases between. The sample belongs to a study of identical twins. TCRdb ran MiXCR on the 5' RACE reads and lists one entry per CDR3 protein. Seen here are fewer than 650,000 distinct CDR3 sequences, more than 9% observed once, and the top ten hold under 3%. Each donor was a healthy Caucasian. This sample was shared with a second study, whose subject was yellow fever vaccine responses in identical twins.

This sequence was found in a woman aged 18-29 years in good health. The chain recombines TRBV6-4 with TRBJ2-1; TRBD2 is a possible D gene (6 bases). Sequenced sample: PBMCs. The CDR3 sequence is CASSDSSSGSYNEQFF. In nucleotides, the CDR3 is TGTGCCAGCAGTGACTCGAGTAGCGGCTCCTACAATGAGCAGTTCTTC.